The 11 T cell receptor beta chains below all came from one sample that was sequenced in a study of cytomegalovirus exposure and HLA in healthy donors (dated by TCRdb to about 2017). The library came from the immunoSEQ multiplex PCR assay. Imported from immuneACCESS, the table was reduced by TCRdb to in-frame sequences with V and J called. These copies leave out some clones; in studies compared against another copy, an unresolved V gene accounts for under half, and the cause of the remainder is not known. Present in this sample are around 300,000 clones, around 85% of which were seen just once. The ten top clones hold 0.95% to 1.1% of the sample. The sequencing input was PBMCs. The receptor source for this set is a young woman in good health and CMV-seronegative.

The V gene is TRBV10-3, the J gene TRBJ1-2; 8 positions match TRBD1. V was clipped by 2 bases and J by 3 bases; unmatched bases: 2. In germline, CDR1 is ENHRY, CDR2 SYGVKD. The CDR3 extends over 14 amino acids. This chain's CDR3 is CAISEMDRDYGYTF. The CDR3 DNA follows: TGTGCCATCAGTGAGATGGACAGGGACTATGGCTACACCTTC.

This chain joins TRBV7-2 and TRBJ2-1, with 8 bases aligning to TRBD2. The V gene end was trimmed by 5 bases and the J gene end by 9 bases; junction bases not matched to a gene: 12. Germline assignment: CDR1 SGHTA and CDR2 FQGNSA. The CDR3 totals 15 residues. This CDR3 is CASSPSGGASGEQFF. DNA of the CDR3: TGTGCCAGCAGCCCCTCCGGGGGGGCTTCGGGTGAGCAGTTCTTC.

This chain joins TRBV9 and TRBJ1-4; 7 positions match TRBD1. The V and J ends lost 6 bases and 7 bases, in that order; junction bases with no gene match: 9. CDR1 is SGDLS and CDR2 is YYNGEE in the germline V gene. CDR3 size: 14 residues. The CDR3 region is CASNGGQRSEKLFF. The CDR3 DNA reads TGTGCCAGCAACGGGGGACAGAGGAGTGAAAAACTGTTTTTT.

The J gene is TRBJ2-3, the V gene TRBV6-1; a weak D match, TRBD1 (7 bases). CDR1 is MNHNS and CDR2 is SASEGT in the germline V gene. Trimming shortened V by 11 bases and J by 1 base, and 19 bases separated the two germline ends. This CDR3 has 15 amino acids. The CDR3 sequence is CAPCGQGGCTDTQYF. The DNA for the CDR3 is TGTGCCCCCTGTGGCCAGGGGGGTTGCACAGATACGCAGTATTTT.

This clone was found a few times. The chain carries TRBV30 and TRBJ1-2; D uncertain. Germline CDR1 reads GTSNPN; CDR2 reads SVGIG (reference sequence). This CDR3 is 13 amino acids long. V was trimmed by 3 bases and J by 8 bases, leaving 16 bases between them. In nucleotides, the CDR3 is TGTGCCTGGAGGGCCCCCGGGAGCGACGGCTACACCTTC. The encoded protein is CAWRAPGSDGYTF. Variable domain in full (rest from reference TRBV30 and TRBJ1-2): SQTIHQWPATLVQPVGSPLSLECTVEGTSNPNLYWYRQAAGRGLQLLFYSVGIGQISSEVPQNLSASRPQDRQFILSSKKLLLSDSGFYLCAWRAPGSDGYTFGSGTRLTVV.

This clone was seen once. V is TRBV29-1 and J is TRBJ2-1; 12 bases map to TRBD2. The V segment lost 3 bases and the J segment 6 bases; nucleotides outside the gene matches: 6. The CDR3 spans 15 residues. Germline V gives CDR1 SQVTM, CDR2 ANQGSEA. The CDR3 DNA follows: TGCAGCGTTGATCTAGCGGGAGGGCCCCCCAATGAGCAGTTCTTC. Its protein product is CSVDLAGGPPNEQFF.

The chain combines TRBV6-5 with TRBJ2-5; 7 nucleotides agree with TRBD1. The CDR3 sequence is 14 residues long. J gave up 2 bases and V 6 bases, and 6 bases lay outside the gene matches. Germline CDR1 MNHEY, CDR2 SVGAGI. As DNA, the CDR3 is TGTGCCAGCAGACCTGACAGGGTACAAGAGACCCAGTACTTC. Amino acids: CASRPDRVQETQYF.

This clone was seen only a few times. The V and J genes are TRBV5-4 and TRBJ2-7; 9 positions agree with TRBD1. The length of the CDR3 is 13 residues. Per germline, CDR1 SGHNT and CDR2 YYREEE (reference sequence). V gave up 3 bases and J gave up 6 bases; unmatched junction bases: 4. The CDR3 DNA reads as TGTGCCAGCAGCTACGGACAGGGGCCCGAGCAGTACTTC. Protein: CASSYGQGPEQYF.

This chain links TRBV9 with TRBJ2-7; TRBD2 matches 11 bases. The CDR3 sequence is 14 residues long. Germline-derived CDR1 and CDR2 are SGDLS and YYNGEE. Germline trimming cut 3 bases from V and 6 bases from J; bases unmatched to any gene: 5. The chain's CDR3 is CASSATSGGSEQYF. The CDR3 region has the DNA TGTGCCAGCAGCGCAACTAGCGGGGGATCCGAGCAGTACTTC.

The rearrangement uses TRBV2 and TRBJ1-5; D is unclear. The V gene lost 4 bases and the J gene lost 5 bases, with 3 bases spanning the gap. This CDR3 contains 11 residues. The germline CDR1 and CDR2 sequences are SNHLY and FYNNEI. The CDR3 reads CASSADQPQHF. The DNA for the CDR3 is TGTGCCAGCAGTGCGGATCAGCCCCAGCATTTT. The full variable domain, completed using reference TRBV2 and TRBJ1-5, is EPEVTQTPSHQVTQMGQEVILRCVPISNHLYFYWYRQILGQKVEFLVSFYNNEISEKSEIFDDQFSVERPDGSNFTLKIRSTKLEDSAMYFCASSADQPQHFGDGTRLSIL.

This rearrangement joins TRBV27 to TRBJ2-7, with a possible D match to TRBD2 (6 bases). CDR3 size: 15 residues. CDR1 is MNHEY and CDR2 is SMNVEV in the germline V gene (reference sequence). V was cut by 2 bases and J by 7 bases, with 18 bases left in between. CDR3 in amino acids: CASSLIRAMGGEQYF. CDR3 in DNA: TGTGCCAGCAGTTTAATCCGGGCCATGGGGGGAGAGCAGTACTTC.